This T cell receptor (beta chain) derives from a study of blood T cell repertoires in COVID-19. TCRdb's copy holds only in-frame clones and misses some; the assay was immunoSEQ multiplex PCR. The table lists some 230,000 clones, around 87% of them singletons. Germline V gives CDR1 MNHEY, CDR2 SVGAGI. The CDR3 is 15 residues long. V gave up 10 bases and J gave up 6 bases; unmatched junction bases: 8. V gene TRBV6-5 combines with J gene TRBJ2-2, with 13 nucleotides matching TRBD2. This clonotype originated in a woman in her fifties or sixties with COVID-19, enrolled during active disease. The source material was peripheral blood. CDR3 protein: CATRGLAGVSGELFF. CDR3 in DNA: TGTGCCACTCGAGGACTAGCGGGGGTTTCCGGGGAGCTGTTTTTT.